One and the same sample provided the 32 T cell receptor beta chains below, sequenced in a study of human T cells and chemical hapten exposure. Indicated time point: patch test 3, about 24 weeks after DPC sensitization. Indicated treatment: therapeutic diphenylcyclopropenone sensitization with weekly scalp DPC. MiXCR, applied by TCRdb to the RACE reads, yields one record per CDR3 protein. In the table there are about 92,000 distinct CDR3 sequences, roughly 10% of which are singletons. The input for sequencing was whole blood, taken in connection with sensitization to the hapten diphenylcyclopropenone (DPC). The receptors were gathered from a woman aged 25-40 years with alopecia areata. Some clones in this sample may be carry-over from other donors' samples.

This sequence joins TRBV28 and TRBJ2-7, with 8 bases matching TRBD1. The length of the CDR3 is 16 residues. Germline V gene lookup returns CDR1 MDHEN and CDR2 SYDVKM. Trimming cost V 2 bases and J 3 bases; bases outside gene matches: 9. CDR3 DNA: TGTGCCAGCAGTTTAAGGACAGGGTTAACCCTCTACGAGCAGTACGTC. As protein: CASSLRTGLTLYEQYV.

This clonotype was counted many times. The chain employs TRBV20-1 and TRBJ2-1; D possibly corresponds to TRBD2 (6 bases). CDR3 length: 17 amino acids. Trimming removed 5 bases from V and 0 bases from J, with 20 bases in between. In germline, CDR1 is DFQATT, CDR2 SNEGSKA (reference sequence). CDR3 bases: TGCAGTGCTCACATAGCGGAGAGCGGATACTCCTACAATGAGCAGTTCTTC. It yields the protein CSAHIAESGYSYNEQFF.

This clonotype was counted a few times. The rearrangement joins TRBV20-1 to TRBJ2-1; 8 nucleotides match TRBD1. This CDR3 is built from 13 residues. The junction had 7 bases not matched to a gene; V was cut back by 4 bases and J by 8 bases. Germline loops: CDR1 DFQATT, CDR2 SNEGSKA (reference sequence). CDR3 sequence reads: CSATRDRFDEQFF. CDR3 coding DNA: TGCAGTGCTACCCGGGACAGGTTCGATGAGCAGTTCTTC.

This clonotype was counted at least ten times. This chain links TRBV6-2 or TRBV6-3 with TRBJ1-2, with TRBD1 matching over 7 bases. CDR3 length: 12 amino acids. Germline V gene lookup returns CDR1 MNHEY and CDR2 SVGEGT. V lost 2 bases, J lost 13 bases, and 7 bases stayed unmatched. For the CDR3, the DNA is TGTGCCAGCAGTTACGCCGACAGGGCCTCCACCTTC. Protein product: CASSYADRASTF.

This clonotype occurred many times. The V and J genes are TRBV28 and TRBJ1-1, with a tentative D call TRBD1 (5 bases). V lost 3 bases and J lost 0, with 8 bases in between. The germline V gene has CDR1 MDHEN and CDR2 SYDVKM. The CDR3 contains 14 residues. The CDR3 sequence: CASSFSTVNTEAFF. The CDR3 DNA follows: TGTGCCAGCAGTTTTTCGACAGTGAACACTGAAGCTTTCTTT.

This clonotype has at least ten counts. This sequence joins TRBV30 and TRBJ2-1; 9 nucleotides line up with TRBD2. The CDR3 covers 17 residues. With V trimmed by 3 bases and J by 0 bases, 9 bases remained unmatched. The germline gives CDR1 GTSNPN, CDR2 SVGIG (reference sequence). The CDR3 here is CAWRRIAGESSYNEQFF. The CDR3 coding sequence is TGTGCCTGGAGAAGAATAGCGGGGGAAAGCTCCTACAATGAGCAGTTCTTC.

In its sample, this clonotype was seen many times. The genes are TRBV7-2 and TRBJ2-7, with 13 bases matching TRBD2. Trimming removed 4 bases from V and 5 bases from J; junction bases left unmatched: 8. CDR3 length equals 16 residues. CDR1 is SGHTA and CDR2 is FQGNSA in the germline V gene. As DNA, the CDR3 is TGTGCCAGCAGCTGGACGCTACTAGCGGGAGGGAACGAGCAGTACTTC. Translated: CASSWTLLAGGNEQYF.

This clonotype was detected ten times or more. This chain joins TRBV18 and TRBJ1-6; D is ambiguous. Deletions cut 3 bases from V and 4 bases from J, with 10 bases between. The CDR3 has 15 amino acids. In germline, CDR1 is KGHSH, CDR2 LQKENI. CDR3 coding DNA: TGTGCCAGCTCACCCACGGATATGTATAATTCACCCCTCCACTTT. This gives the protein CASSPTDMYNSPLHF.

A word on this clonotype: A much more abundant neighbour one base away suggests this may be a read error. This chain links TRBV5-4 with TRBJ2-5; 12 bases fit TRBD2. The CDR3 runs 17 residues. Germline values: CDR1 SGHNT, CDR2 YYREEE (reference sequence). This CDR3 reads CASSRDSTSGSQKTQYF. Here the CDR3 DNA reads TGTGCCAGCAGCCGGGACTCGACTAGCGGGAGCCAAAAGACCCAGTACTTC. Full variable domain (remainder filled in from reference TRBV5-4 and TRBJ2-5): ETGVTQSPTHLIKTRGQQVTLRCSSQSGHNTVSWYQQALGQGPQFIFQYYREEENGRGNFPPRFSGLQFPNYSSELNVNALELDDSALYLCASSRDSTSGSQKTQYFGPGTRLLVL.

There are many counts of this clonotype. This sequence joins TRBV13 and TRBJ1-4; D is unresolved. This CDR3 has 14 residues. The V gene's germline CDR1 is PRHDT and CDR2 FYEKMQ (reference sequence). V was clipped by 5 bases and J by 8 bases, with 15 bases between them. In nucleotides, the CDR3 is TGTGCCAGCAGCAGCCAACCCGCAGGAGAAAAACTGTTTTTT. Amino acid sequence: CASSSQPAGEKLFF.

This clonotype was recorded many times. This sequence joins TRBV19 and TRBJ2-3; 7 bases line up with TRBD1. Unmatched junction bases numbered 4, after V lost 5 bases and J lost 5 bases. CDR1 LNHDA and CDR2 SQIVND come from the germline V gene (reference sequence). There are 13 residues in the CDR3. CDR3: CASSLRQGDTQYF. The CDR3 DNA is TGTGCCAGTAGTCTGAGACAGGGAGATACGCAGTATTTT.

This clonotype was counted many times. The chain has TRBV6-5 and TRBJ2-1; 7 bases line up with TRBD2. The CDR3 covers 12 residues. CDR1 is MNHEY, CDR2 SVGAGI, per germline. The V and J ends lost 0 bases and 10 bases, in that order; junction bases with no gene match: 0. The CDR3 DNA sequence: TGTGCCAGCAGTTACTCGGGAGGGGAGCAGTTCTTC. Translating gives CASSYSGGEQFF.

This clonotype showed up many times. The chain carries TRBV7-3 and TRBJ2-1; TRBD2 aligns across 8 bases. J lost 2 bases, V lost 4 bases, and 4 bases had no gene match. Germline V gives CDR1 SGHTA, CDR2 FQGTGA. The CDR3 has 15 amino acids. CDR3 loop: CASSSGTSTYNEQFF. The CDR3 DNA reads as TGTGCCAGCAGCTCAGGGACTAGTACCTACAATGAGCAGTTCTTC.

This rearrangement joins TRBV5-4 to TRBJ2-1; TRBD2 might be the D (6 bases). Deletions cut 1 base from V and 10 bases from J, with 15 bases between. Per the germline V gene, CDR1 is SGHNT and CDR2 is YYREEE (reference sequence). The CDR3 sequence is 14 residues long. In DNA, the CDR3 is TGTGCCAGCAGCTTGTGGCGGGACCCCTTCGAGCAGTTCTTC. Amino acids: CASSLWRDPFEQFF. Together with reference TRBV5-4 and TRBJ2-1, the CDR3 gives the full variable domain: ETGVTQSPTHLIKTRGQQVTLRCSSQSGHNTVSWYQQALGQGPQFIFQYYREEENGRGNFPPRFSGLQFPNYSSELNVNALELDDSALYLCASSLWRDPFEQFFGPGTRLTVL.

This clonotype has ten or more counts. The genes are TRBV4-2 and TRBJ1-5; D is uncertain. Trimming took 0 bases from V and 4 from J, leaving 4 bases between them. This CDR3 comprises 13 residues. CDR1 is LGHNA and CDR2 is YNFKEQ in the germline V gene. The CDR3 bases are TGTGCCAGCAGCCAAGAGAGGAATCAGCCCCAGCATTTT. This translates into CASSQERNQPQHF.

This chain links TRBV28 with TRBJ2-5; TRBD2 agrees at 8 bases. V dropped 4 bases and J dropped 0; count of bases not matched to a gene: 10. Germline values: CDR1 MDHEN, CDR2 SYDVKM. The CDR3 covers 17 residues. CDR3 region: CASSYMRTSSYQETQYF. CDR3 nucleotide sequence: TGTGCCAGCAGTTATATGAGGACTAGCTCGTACCAAGAGACCCAGTACTTC. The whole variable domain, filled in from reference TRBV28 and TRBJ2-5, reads DVKVTQSSRYLVKRTGEKVFLECVQDMDHENMFWYRQDPGLGLRLIYFSYDVKMKEKGDIPEGYSVSREKKERFSLILESASTNQTSMYLCASSYMRTSSYQETQYFGPGTRLLVL.

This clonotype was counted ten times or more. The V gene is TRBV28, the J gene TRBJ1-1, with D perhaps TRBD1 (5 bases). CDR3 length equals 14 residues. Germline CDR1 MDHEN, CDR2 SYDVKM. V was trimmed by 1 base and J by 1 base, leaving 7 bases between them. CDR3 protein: CASSLFGQNTEAFF. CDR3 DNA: TGTGCCAGCAGTTTATTTGGACAGAACACTGAAGCTTTCTTT. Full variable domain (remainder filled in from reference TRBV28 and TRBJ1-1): DVKVTQSSRYLVKRTGEKVFLECVQDMDHENMFWYRQDPGLGLRLIYFSYDVKMKEKGDIPEGYSVSREKKERFSLILESASTNQTSMYLCASSLFGQNTEAFFGQGTRLTVV.

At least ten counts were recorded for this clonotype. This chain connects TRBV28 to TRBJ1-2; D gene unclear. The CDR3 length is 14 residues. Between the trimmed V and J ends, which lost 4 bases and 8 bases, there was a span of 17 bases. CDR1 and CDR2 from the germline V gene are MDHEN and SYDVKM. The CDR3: CASSSPWGGWGYTF. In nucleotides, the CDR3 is TGTGCCAGCAGTTCCCCCTGGGGAGGTTGGGGCTACACCTTC.

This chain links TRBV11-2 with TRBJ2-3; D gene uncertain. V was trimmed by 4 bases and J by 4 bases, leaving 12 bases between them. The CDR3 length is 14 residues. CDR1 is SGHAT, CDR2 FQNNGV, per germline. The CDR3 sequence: CASSSPHEADTQYF. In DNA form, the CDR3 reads TGTGCCAGCAGCTCCCCCCATGAAGCAGATACGCAGTATTTT. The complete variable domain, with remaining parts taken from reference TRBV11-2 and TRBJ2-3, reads EAGVAQSPRYKIIEKRQSVAFWCNPISGHATLYWYQQILGQGPKLLIQFQNNGVVDDSQLPKDRFSAERLKGVDSTLKIQPAKLEDSAVYLCASSSPHEADTQYFGPGTRLTVL.

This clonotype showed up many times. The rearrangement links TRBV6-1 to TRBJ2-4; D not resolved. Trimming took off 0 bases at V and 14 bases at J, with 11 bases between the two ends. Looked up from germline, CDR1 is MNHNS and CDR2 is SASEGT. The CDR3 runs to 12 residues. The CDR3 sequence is CASSEAGLQEYF. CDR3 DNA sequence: TGTGCCAGCAGTGAAGCGGGCCTCCAGGAGTACTTC.

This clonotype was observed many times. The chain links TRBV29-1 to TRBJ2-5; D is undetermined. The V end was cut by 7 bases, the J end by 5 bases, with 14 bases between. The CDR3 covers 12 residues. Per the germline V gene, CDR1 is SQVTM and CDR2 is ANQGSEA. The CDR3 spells CSARSPSETQYF. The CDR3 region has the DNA TGCAGCGCCAGGTCCCCGAGTGAGACCCAGTACTTC. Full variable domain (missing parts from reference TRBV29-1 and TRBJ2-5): SAVISQKPSRDICQRGTSLTIQCQVDSQVTMMFWYRQQPGQSLTLIATANQGSEATYESGFVIDKFPISRPNLTFSTLTVSNMSPEDSSIYLCSARSPSETQYFGPGTRLLVL.

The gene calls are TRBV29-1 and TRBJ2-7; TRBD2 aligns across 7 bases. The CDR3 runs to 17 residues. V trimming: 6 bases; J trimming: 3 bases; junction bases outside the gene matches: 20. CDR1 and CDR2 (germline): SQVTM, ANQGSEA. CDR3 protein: CSVDGASGSKRGYEQYF. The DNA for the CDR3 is TGCAGCGTCGACGGGGCCTCCGGGAGTAAGCGGGGCTACGAGCAGTACTTC.

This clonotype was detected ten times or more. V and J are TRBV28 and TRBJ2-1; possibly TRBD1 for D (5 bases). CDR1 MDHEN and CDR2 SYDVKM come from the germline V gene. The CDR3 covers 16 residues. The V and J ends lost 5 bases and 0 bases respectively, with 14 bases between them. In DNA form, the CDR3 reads TGTGCCAGCAGTCCCCCGCAGGGCCGCTCCTACAATGAGCAGTTCTTC. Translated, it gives CASSPPQGRSYNEQFF.

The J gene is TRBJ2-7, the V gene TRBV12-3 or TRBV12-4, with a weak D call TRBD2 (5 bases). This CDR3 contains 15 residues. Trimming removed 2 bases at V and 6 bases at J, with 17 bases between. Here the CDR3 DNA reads TGTGCCAGCAGTTTAACCGGGGTTTCTTCGGGCGAGCAGTACGTC. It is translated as CASSLTGVSSGEQYV.

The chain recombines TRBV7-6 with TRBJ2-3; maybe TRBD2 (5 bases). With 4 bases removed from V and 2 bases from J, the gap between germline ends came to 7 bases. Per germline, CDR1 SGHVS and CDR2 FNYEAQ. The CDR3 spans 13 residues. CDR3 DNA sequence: TGTGCCAGCAGCTCTAGCCCCACAGATACGCAGTATTTT. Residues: CASSSSPTDTQYF.

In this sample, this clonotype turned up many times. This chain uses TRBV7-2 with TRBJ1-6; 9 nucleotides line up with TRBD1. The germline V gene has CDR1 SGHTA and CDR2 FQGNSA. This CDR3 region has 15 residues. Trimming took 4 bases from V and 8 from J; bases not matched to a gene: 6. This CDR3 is CASSSHRGLDSPLHF. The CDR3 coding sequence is TGTGCCAGCAGCTCCCACAGGGGGCTGGATTCACCCCTCCACTTT.

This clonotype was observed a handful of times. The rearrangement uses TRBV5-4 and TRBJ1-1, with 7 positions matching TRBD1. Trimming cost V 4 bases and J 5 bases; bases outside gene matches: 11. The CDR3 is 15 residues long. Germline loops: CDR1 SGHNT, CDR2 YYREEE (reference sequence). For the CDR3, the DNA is TGTGCCAGCAGCATGACTCCAGGGGGTCGGACTGAAGCTTTCTTT. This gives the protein CASSMTPGGRTEAFF.

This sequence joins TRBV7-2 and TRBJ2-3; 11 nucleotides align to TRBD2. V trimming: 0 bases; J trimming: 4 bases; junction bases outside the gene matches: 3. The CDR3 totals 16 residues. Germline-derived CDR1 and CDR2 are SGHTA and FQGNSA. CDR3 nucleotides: TGTGCCAGCAGCTTAGCACTAGCGGGAGCCGCAGATACGCAGTATTTT. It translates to CASSLALAGAADTQYF.

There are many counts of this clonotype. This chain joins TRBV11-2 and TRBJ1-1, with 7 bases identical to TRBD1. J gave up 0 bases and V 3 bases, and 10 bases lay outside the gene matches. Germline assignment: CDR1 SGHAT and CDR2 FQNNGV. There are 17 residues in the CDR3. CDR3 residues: CASSFNTGTVMNTEAFF. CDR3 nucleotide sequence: TGTGCCAGCAGCTTCAATACCGGGACAGTCATGAACACTGAAGCTTTCTTT. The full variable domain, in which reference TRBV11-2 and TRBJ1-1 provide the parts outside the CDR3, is EAGVAQSPRYKIIEKRQSVAFWCNPISGHATLYWYQQILGQGPKLLIQFQNNGVVDDSQLPKDRFSAERLKGVDSTLKIQPAKLEDSAVYLCASSFNTGTVMNTEAFFGQGTRLTVV.

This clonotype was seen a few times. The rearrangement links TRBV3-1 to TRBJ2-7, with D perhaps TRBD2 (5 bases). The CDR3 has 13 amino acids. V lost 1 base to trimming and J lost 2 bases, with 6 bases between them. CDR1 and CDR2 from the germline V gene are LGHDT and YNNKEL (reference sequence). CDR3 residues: CASSQVEAYEQYF. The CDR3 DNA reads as TGTGCCAGCAGCCAAGTGGAGGCCTACGAGCAGTACTTC.

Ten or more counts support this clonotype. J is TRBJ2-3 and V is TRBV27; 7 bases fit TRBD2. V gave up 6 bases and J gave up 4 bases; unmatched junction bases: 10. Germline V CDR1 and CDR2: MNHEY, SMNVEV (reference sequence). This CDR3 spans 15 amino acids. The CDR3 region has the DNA TGTGCCAGCAGACTTCTAGCGGCTGGGGCAGATACGCAGTATTTT. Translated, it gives CASRLLAAGADTQYF.

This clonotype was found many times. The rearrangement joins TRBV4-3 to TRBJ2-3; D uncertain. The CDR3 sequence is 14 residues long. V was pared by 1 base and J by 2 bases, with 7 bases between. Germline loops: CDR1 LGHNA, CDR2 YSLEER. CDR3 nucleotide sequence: TGCGCCAGCAGCCAAGTTCCTGCCACAGATACGCAGTATTTT. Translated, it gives CASSQVPATDTQYF.